The clone carrying this TCR beta chain has only a few counts. Its antigen is as yet unknown. The treatment was: roughly ten-day PBMC culture with coronavirus spike peptide pools or control peptides (ViraFEST assay). TCRs were sequenced by ViraFEST after antigen-specific T cells had been expanded with peptide pools. This sample was taken from a study of vaccination and CD4 T cells after COVID-19. For the study at large: Recovered-phase convalescent patients showed SARS-CoV-2 positivity by nasal swab PCR; 9 or 10 were mild, one severe. Spike peptides, overlapping and drawn from SARS-CoV-2, HCoV-NL63, HCoV-OC43 and HCoV-229E, were used to stimulate cells. Six males and four females, two Hispanic, made up the convalescents.

The CDR3 totals 12 residues. Trimming pared 3 bases from V and 6 bases from J, leaving 8 bases between. Sequencing of cultured CD4+ T cell DNA used the Oncomine TCR Beta short-read assay. Each CDR3 protein gets one entry after TCRdb re-called the PCR reads with MiXCR. The sample contains 20,000 or so distinct CDR3 sequences, over 60% of which appear only once. The sample taken for sequencing was CD4+ T cells from blood, cultured in vitro. The J gene is TRBJ1-1, the V gene TRBV12-3 or TRBV12-4, with D unclear. The source of this sequence is a human donor who had recovered from COVID-19. The CDR3 nucleotides are TGTGCCAGCAGTTTGGAGGGTCCTGAAGCTTTCTTT. This gives the protein CASSLEGPEAFF.